Listed below are T cell receptor beta chains from one sample, sequenced in a study of cytomegalovirus exposure and HLA in healthy donors. The assay was immunoSEQ multiplex PCR, and TCRdb's table has in-frame clones only and misses some. The data show fewer than 350,000 clones, about 90% seen once. Source material: PBMCs. The source is a woman in her late teens or twenties in good health and CMV-seronegative. The CDR3 runs from the conserved cysteine through the conserved F or W. Fields, in order: V gene, J gene, D gene, clone size, CDR3 protein, CDR3 DNA. A D gene is named only where the DNA matches it firmly. Clone size, where shown, is once, few, many, or a class for clones that have expanded.

>TRBV6-5|TRBJ2-6|NA|NA
CASTPYSAGANVLTF
TGTGCCAGCACCCCTTACTCGGCTGGGGCCAACGTCCTGACTTTC
>TRBV14|TRBJ2-7|TRBD2|NA
CASSPGTTLYEQYF
TGTGCCAGCAGCCCCGGGACTACCCTTTACGAGCAGTACTTC
>TRBV11-2|TRBJ2-6|NA|once
CASSSPQKGRGGANVLTF
TGTGCCAGCAGCTCCCCGCAAAAGGGGCGGGGTGGGGCCAACGTCCTGACTTTC
>TRBV7-9|TRBJ2-3|NA|NA
CSSSPTYRDTQYF
TGTTCCAGCAGCCCTACGTACAGGGATACGCAGTATTTT
>TRBV9|TRBJ1-2|NA|NA
CASSVWGGYANYGYTF
TGTGCCAGCAGCGTGTGGGGAGGGTATGCAAACTATGGCTACACCTTC
>TRBV30|TRBJ2-3|TRBD2|few
CAWSASTSVQYF
TGTGCCTGGAGCGCATCTACTAGCGTGCAGTATTTT
>TRBV5-6|TRBJ1-4|NA|NA
CASSFGTSDEKLFF
TGTGCCAGCAGCTTTGGGACATCCGATGAAAAACTGTTTTTT
>TRBV5-1|TRBJ2-6|TRBD1|NA
CASSFSGTGGRSGANVLTF
TGCGCCAGCAGCTTCTCGGGGACAGGGGGCAGGTCGGGGGCCAACGTCCTGACTTTC
>TRBV6-5|TRBJ1-2|TRBD1|NA
CASSYEAGGNYGYTF
TGTGCCAGCAGTTACGAGGCAGGGGGGAACTATGGCTACACCTTC
>TRBV15|TRBJ1-2|NA|NA
CATSKSQQGPLYGYTF
TGTGCCACCAGCAAAAGCCAACAGGGTCCGCTCTATGGCTACACCTTC
>TRBV4-1|TRBJ2-5|NA|NA
CASSQVLTPQEETQYF
TGCGCCAGCAGCCAAGTTTTGACCCCTCAGGAAGAGACCCAGTACTTC
>TRBV5-1|TRBJ2-7|NA|NA
CASSLGLAGPYEQYF
TGCGCCAGCAGCTTGGGTCTTGCGGGGCCCTACGAGCAGTACTTC
>TRBV13|TRBJ2-5|NA|NA
CASSKPGPSLREQYF
TGTGCCAGCAGCAAACCCGGACCTTCTCTGAGGGAGCAGTACTTC
>TRBV15|TRBJ1-6|TRBD1|NA
CATSREEPRTGNSPLHF
TGTGCCACCAGCAGAGAGGAACCCCGGACAGGAAATTCACCCCTCCACTTT
>TRBV5-6|TRBJ1-1|TRBD1|NA
CASSLGTGMNTEAFF
TGTGCCAGCAGCTTAGGGACAGGGATGAACACTGAAGCTTTCTTT
>TRBV27|TRBJ1-1|NA|NA
CASRKQKGATEAFF
TGTGCCAGCAGAAAACAAAAAGGGGCGACTGAAGCTTTCTTT
>TRBV5-6|TRBJ2-1|TRBD1|NA
CASSLWGQGEGNNEQFF
TGTGCCAGCAGCTTGTGGGGACAGGGGGAGGGTAACAATGAGCAGTTCTTC
>TRBV29-1|TRBJ2-3|NA|NA
CSVEIRQGKQNTDTQYF
TGCAGCGTTGAGATTAGGCAGGGAAAGCAAAACACAGATACGCAGTATTTT
>TRBV19|TRBJ2-7|TRBD2|NA
CASSMYGDYSYYEQYF
TGTGCCAGTAGTATGTATGGGGACTACTCCTACTACGAGCAGTACTTC
>TRBV13|TRBJ2-7|NA|NA
CASSLGRGAYEQYF
TGTGCCAGCAGCTTAGGTAGGGGTGCCTACGAGCAGTACTTC
>TRBV28|TRBJ2-1|TRBD2|NA
CASISGGVYNEQFF
TGTGCCAGCATTAGCGGGGGGGTATACAATGAGCAGTTCTTC
>TRBV30|TRBJ1-5|NA|NA
CAWSGWADDQPQHF
TGTGCCTGGAGTGGGTGGGCAGATGATCAGCCCCAGCATTTT
>TRBV5-1|TRBJ2-1|TRBD1|NA
CASTTGQYNEQFF
TGCGCCAGCACCACGGGACAGTACAATGAGCAGTTCTTC
>TRBV5-4|TRBJ2-1|TRBD2|NA
CASSPRTAGDEQFF
TGTGCCAGCAGTCCTAGGACCGCGGGAGATGAGCAGTTCTTC
>TRBV6-1|TRBJ1-1|NA|NA
CASGQGFAVEAFF
TGTGCCAGTGGGCAGGGTTTTGCAGTCGAAGCTTTCTTT
>TRBV5-4|TRBJ2-6|TRBD1|NA
CASSSSGTVKAGANVLTF
TGTGCCAGCAGCTCATCCGGGACAGTCAAGGCGGGGGCCAACGTCCTGACTTTC
>TRBV10-3|TRBJ1-1|NA|NA
CAISERVGETEAFF
TGTGCCATCAGTGAGAGGGTCGGGGAGACTGAAGCTTTCTTT
>TRBV2|TRBJ1-5|NA|NA
CASSEIYGNQPQHF
TGTGCCAGCAGTGAAATCTATGGCAATCAGCCCCAGCATTTT
>TRBV5-4|TRBJ2-5|TRBD2|NA
CASSPGTSGGAREETQYF
TGTGCCAGCAGCCCCGGGACTAGCGGGGGGGCCAGGGAGGAGACCCAGTACTTC
>TRBV5-1|TRBJ2-7|TRBD2|few
CASSLEALGTSGEPYEQYF
TGCGCCAGCAGCCTGGAGGCCCTCGGGACTAGCGGGGAGCCCTACGAGCAGTACTTC
>TRBV13|TRBJ1-1|NA|NA
CASSLGVEENTEAFF
TGTGCCAGCAGCTTAGGGGTAGAGGAGAACACTGAAGCTTTCTTT
>TRBV6-5|TRBJ1-1|TRBD1|NA
CASSRQGRHTEAFF
TGTGCCAGCAGTAGACAGGGGCGCCACACTGAAGCTTTCTTT
>TRBV2|TRBJ2-5|TRBD1|once
CASSPGQGAETQYF
TGTGCCAGCAGTCCCGGACAGGGGGCAGAGACCCAGTACTTC
>TRBV7-8|TRBJ1-5|NA|NA
CASSFSTGQPQNF
TGTGCCAGCAGCTTTTCGACAGGTCAGCCCCAGAATTTT
>TRBV21-1|TRBJ2-5|NA|NA
CASSRGWTGAKETQYF
TGTGCCAGCAGCAGGGGGTGGACAGGGGCTAAAGAGACCCAGTACTTC
>TRBV5-1|TRBJ1-1|TRBD1|NA
CASSSGQPNTEAFF
TGCGCCAGCAGCTCGGGACAGCCCAACACTGAAGCTTTCTTT
>TRBV7-6|TRBJ2-1|TRBD2|NA
CASSFPGAGGLVNEQFF
TGTGCCAGCAGCTTCCCTGGGGCGGGGGGCCTTGTGAATGAGCAGTTCTTC
>TRBV10-3|TRBJ2-2|TRBD1|NA
CAIRDSRLNTGELFF
TGTGCCATTCGGGACAGCCGTTTGAACACCGGGGAGCTGTTTTTT
>TRBV2|TRBJ2-3|TRBD2|NA
CASSPVGAGADTQYF
TGTGCCAGCAGCCCTGTCGGCGCGGGGGCAGATACGCAGTATTTT
>TRBV10-1|TRBJ1-1|NA|few
CASSEFAASGKNTEAFF
TGCGCCAGCAGTGAATTCGCGGCTTCAGGGAAGAACACTGAAGCTTTCTTT
>TRBV29-1|TRBJ2-2|NA|NA
CSVENTGGSGATGELFF
TGCAGCGTTGAAAATACCGGGGGTAGCGGAGCGACCGGGGAGCTGTTTTTT
>TRBV27|TRBJ1-2|NA|NA
CASSLSPGPYGYTF
TGTGCCAGCAGTTTATCGCCGGGTCCCTATGGCTACACCTTC
>TRBV7-2|TRBJ2-1|TRBD2|NA
CASSSGTSGGYNEQFF
TGTGCCAGCAGCTCTGGGACTAGCGGGGGATACAATGAGCAGTTCTTC
>TRBV2|TRBJ1-4|NA|NA
CASSDTGQGNEKLFF
TGTGCCAGCAGTGATACCGGCCAGGGTAATGAAAAACTGTTTTTT
>TRBV6-4|TRBJ1-5|TRBD1|few
CASSTGTGGRGYSNQPQHF
TGTGCCAGCAGTACCGGGACAGGTGGTCGGGGTTATAGCAATCAGCCCCAGCATTTT
>TRBV12-5|TRBJ1-5|TRBD1|once
CASGLGTTGGAGQPQHF
TGTGCTAGTGGTTTGGGGACGACAGGGGGCGCTGGACAGCCCCAGCATTTT
>TRBV7-9|TRBJ2-7|NA|NA
CSSTPKGREDEQYF
TGTTCCAGCACCCCAAAGGGCAGGGAGGACGAGCAGTACTTC
>TRBV9|TRBJ2-3|TRBD1|once
CASSVGAGGTNTDTQYF
TGTGCCAGCAGCGTAGGGGCAGGGGGCACGAACACAGATACGCAGTATTTT
>TRBV11-2|TRBJ2-7|TRBD2|once
CASSLDRGLNEQYF
TGTGCCAGCAGCTTAGATCGGGGACTAAACGAGCAGTACTTC
>TRBV27|TRBJ2-7|TRBD1|NA
CASRAGQGSYEQYF
TGTGCCAGCAGAGCCGGACAGGGCTCATACGAGCAGTACTTC
>TRBV27|TRBJ2-2|TRBD2|NA
CASTPAAGGLSGELFF
TGTGCCAGCACCCCAGCCGCGGGGGGGCTTAGCGGGGAGCTGTTTTTT
>TRBV4-1|TRBJ1-2|TRBD1|NA
CASSQDRGLYGYTF
TGCGCCAGCAGCCAAGACAGGGGGCTCTATGGCTACACCTTC